The present entry profiles one TCR beta chain with its context. CDR3 size: 14 residues. Germline CDR1 reads DFQATT; CDR2 reads SNEGSKA (reference sequence). The J segment lost 0 bases and the V segment lost 5 bases, leaving 0 bases of the junction unmatched. Alongside a J-beta primer mix, a sample-barcoded 5' primer served in a second PCR lasting roughly 7 to 11 cycles. TCRdb reprocessed the 5' RACE reads via MiXCR and lists one record per CDR3 protein. The data hold roughly 720,000 distinct CDR3 sequences, with 53% observed a single time. These data belong to a study of blood T cells in healthy people across ages. Whole-study context: Template switching captured about one barcoded beta molecule per two T cells.

This TCR was sampled from an elderly man in good health. Specimen: blood. The chain combines TRBV20-1 with TRBJ2-1, with 11 nucleotides matching TRBD1. This chain's CDR3 is CSAGTGGSYNEQFF. DNA for the CDR3: TGCAGTGCTGGGACAGGGGGCTCCTACAATGAGCAGTTCTTC.